This T cell receptor beta chain was sequenced during a study of cytomegalovirus exposure and HLA in healthy donors. Study conclusions and caveats: The investigators catalogued some 150 TCR beta chains as cytomegalovirus-associated. In a later analysis, TCR beta V- and J-gene trimming showed a link to a missense DCLRE1C variant.

No record was made of this donor's CMV serostatus. About this clone: The antigen is not known.

The PCR ran on 60 Vbeta and 13 Jbeta primers. TCRdb's copy holds only in-frame clones and misses some; the assay was immunoSEQ multiplex PCR. The table shows around 100,000 clones, with about three fifths occurring only once. V shed 5 bases and J 6 bases; nucleotides not matched to a gene: 5. The CDR3 has 14 amino acids. The germline CDR1 and CDR2 sequences are SGHRS and YFSETQ. The sequence was obtained from a human donor in good health. V and J are TRBV5-1 and TRBJ1-4; the match to TRBD1 covers 9 bases. Sequenced input: PBMCs. The CDR3 nucleotides read TGCGCCAGCAGTCGAGACAGGGGGGATGAAAAACTGTTTTTT. Translation: CASSRDRGDEKLFF. The whole variable domain, filled in from reference TRBV5-1 and TRBJ1-4, reads KAGVTQTPRYLIKTRGQQVTLSCSPISGHRSVSWYQQTPGQGLQFLFEYFSETQRNKGNFPGRFSGRQFSNSRSEMNVSTLELGDSALYLCASSRDRGDEKLFFGSGTQLSVL.